What follows describes a single T cell receptor (delta chain). With CATT, TCRdb re-called clones from the RT-PCR reads. The table lists around 13,000 delta-chain clones, approximately 33% of them singletons. This entry comes from a study of gamma-delta T cells after stem cell transplantation. The sequence derives from a human donor. It is not recorded whose cells these are; they may come from a transplant donor. The sample consisted of gamma-delta T cells.

The CDR3 DNA follows: TGTGCAGCAAGCGACTCCTTCCTAAAATTTAGTACTGGGGGCCGCGAGTATTTGACAGCACAACTCTTCTTT. As protein: CAASDSFLKFSTGGREYLTAQLFF. The chain is built from TRAV29/DV5 and TRDJ2, with D perhaps TRDD2 or TRDD3 (8 bases each). CDR1 and CDR2 (germline): NSMFDY, ISSIKDK. V lost 0 bases to trimming and J lost 1 base, with 37 bases between them. The CDR3 covers 24 residues.